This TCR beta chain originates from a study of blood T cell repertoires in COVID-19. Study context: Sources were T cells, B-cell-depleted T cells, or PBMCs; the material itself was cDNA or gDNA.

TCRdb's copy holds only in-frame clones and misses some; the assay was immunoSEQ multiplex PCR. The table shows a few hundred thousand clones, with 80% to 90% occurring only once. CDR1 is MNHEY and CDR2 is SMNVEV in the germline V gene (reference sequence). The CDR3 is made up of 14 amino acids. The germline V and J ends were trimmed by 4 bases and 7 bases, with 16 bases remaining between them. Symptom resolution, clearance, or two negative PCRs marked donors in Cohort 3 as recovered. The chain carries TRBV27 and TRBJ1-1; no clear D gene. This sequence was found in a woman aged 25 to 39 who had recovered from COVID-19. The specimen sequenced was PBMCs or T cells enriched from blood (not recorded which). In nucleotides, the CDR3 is TGTGCCAGCAGTTCCGAGCCGGGAGCACGTGAAGCTTTCTTT. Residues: CASSSEPGAREAFF.